Shown below are 23 T cell receptor beta chains from a single sample sequenced in a study of early T cells in non-severe SARS-CoV-2 infection. TCRdb used MiXCR to reprocess the 5' RACE reads, holding one entry per CDR3 protein. The profile shows about 29,000 distinct CDR3 sequences, over 4.5% of them singletons. Source material: whole blood. The receptors here all came from an adult who was a healthcare worker with PCR-confirmed SARS-CoV-2 infection or an uninfected control (not recorded which).

This clonotype came up many times. The chain employs TRBV4-1 and TRBJ1-4, with unresolved D. V lost 4 bases and J 0 bases, leaving 12 bases between the germline ends. The CDR3 is made up of 16 amino acids. Germline V gene data show CDR1 as MGHRA and CDR2 as YSYEKL. CDR3 loop: CASSRTRLPTNEKLFF. The CDR3 coding sequence is TGCGCCAGCAGCCGAACAAGGCTCCCAACTAATGAAAAACTGTTTTTT.

This clonotype was observed many times. The V gene is TRBV6-5, the J gene TRBJ2-1; D might be TRBD2 (6 bases). The length of the CDR3 is 14 residues. V lost 7 bases and J lost 9, with 19 bases in between. CDR1 and CDR2 from the germline V gene are MNHEY and SVGAGI. The CDR3 protein is CASIGSGPIGEQFF. CDR3 DNA: TGTGCCAGCATCGGTAGCGGCCCAATTGGTGAGCAGTTCTTC.

This clonotype was found many times. The genes are TRBV20-1 and TRBJ1-5; TRBD1 matches at 8 bases. The junction had 8 bases not matched to a gene; V was cut back by 4 bases and J by 3 bases. CDR1 is DFQATT and CDR2 is SNEGSKA in the germline V gene (reference sequence). This CDR3 comprises 15 residues. The CDR3, as DNA: TGCAGTGCTAAAGCGACAGGGGTAAACAATCAGCCCCAGCATTTT. Translation: CSAKATGVNNQPQHF.

This clonotype was counted ten times or more. The chain uses TRBV7-9 and TRBJ2-1; tentative D call: TRBD1 (5 bases). From germline, CDR1 is SEHNR and CDR2 FQNEAQ (reference sequence). The CDR3 extends over 13 amino acids. With 5 bases removed from V and 4 bases from J, the gap between germline ends came to 9 bases. This CDR3 reads CASSLQVYNEQFF. The CDR3 DNA is TGTGCCAGCAGCCTACAGGTTTACAATGAGCAGTTCTTC. Drawing the rest from reference TRBV7-9 and TRBJ2-1, the complete variable domain is DTGVSQNPRHKITKRGQNVTFRCDPISEHNRLYWYRQTLGQGPEFLTYFQNEAQLEKSRLLSDRFSAERPKGSFSTLEIQRTEQGDSAMYLCASSLQVYNEQFFGPGTRLTVL.

The V and J genes are TRBV7-8 and TRBJ2-3; a possible D gene is TRBD2 (6 bases). Germline V CDR1 and CDR2: SGHVS, FQNEAQ. The CDR3 spans 17 residues. Trimming left V 4 bases short and J 2 bases short, with 19 bases between. CDR3 region: CASSYLDSGIYTDTQYF. In DNA, the CDR3 is TGTGCCAGCAGCTATCTCGATAGCGGAATTTACACAGATACGCAGTATTTT.

In this sample, this clonotype turned up many times. The DNA for the CDR3 is TGTGCCAGCAGCTTACACTATGGCTACACCTTC. It is translated as CASSLHYGYTF. The chain recombines TRBV7-2 with TRBJ1-2; D is ambiguous. V gave up 2 bases and J gave up 3 bases, with 1 base separating them. Germline V gives CDR1 SGHTA, CDR2 FQGNSA. This CDR3 region has 11 residues.

Ten or more counts support this clonotype. This chain joins TRBV19 and TRBJ2-1; the match to TRBD2 covers 9 bases. Germline V gives CDR1 LNHDA, CDR2 SQIVND (reference sequence). The CDR3 has 13 amino acids. V lost 5 bases to trimming and J lost 10 bases; unmatched junction nucleotides: 6. Here the CDR3 DNA reads TGTGCCAGTAGTCCTCGACTAGCGGCCGAGCAGTTCTTC. The encoded protein is CASSPRLAAEQFF.

The chain couples TRBV11-2 to TRBJ2-1, with D perhaps given as TRBD1 or TRBD2 (6 bases each). The CDR3 spans 16 residues. CDR1 and CDR2 from the germline V gene are SGHAT and FQNNGV. The V end lost 5 bases, the J end lost 4 bases, and 18 bases lay between the germline ends. CDR3 in DNA: TGTGCCAGCAGCCCTTATGAGGGGGGACTTTACAATGAGCAGTTCTTC. Translation gives CASSPYEGGLYNEQFF. The complete variable domain, with remaining parts taken from reference TRBV11-2 and TRBJ2-1, reads EAGVAQSPRYKIIEKRQSVAFWCNPISGHATLYWYQQILGQGPKLLIQFQNNGVVDDSQLPKDRFSAERLKGVDSTLKIQPAKLEDSAVYLCASSPYEGGLYNEQFFGPGTRLTVL.

The table lists this clonotype with many counts. The J gene is TRBJ2-1, the V gene TRBV27; D is unclear. V was clipped by 3 bases and J by 10 bases, with 16 bases between them. CDR3 size: 14 residues. The germline V gene has CDR1 MNHEY and CDR2 SMNVEV (reference sequence). CDR3 amino acids: CASSLAVKGSEQFF. CDR3 DNA: TGTGCCAGCAGTTTGGCAGTGAAGGGTTCCGAGCAGTTCTTC.

Many counts were recorded for this clonotype. The V and J genes are TRBV27 and TRBJ2-1; 7 bases match TRBD1. CDR1 is MNHEY, CDR2 SMNVEV, per germline (reference sequence). The CDR3 sequence is 16 residues long. Trimming at V came to 1 base and at J to 6 bases, leaving 9 bases not matched to a gene. The CDR3 spells CASSLLYRGEGNEQFF. The CDR3 DNA reads TGTGCCAGCAGTTTATTGTACAGGGGCGAGGGCAATGAGCAGTTCTTC.

This clonotype was counted between two and nine times. The V gene is TRBV18, the J gene TRBJ2-5; 16 bases fit TRBD2. The germline CDR1 and CDR2 sequences are KGHSH and LQKENI. The CDR3 length is 17 residues. V dropped 6 bases and J dropped 4; count of bases not matched to a gene: 8. Here the CDR3 DNA reads TGTGCCAGCTCGCCCGGGACTAGCGGGAGGGCCGGAGAGACCCAGTACTTC. It specifies CASSPGTSGRAGETQYF.

This clonotype was detected many times. The rearrangement joins TRBV7-2 to TRBJ1-3; 7 bases map to TRBD1. After removal of 1 base from V and 3 bases from J, the junction contained 3 bases not matched to a gene. The CDR3 runs 15 residues. The germline CDR1 and CDR2 sequences are SGHTA and FQGNSA. Here the CDR3 DNA reads TGTGCCAGCAGCTTAGTGCAGGGGGGTGGAAACACCATATATTTT. Protein: CASSLVQGGGNTIYF.

The rearrangement uses TRBV28 and TRBJ1-5; a possible D gene is TRBD1 (6 bases). Trimming shortened V by 5 bases and J by 5 bases, and 13 bases separated the two germline ends. Germline CDR1 and CDR2: MDHEN and SYDVKM. There are 14 residues in the CDR3. CDR3 sequence reads: CASSPPGDHQPQHF. The CDR3 region has the DNA TGTGCCAGCAGTCCGCCAGGGGACCATCAGCCCCAGCATTTT.

This clonotype was counted at least ten times. The rearrangement links TRBV20-1 to TRBJ2-2; TRBD1 is a possible D gene (6 bases). Germline values: CDR1 DFQATT, CDR2 SNEGSKA (reference sequence). This CDR3 has 14 residues. V was clipped by 0 bases and J by 5 bases, with 10 bases between them. CDR3 nucleotide sequence: TGCAGTGCTAGAGAGGGAAGGGGGACCGGGGAGCTGTTTTTT. This translates into CSAREGRGTGELFF.

This clonotype occurred many times. CDR3 amino acids: CASSTSGRAVDTQYF. In nucleotides, the CDR3 is TGTGCCAGCAGTACTAGCGGGAGGGCGGTAGATACGCAGTATTTT. The rearrangement links TRBV6-6 to TRBJ2-3; 13 bases are a match to TRBD2. This CDR3 contains 15 residues. Unmatched junction bases numbered 4, after V lost 5 bases and J lost 5 bases. CDR1 and CDR2 from the germline V gene are MNHNY and SVGAGI (reference sequence).

This clonotype has ten or more counts. The V call is TRBV7-8, the J call TRBJ1-1, with a tentative D call TRBD1 (6 bases). Germline V gene lookup returns CDR1 SGHVS and CDR2 FQNEAQ. This CDR3 spans 18 amino acids. V lost 1 base to trimming and J lost 1 base, with 19 bases between them. The CDR3 DNA sequence: TGTGCCAGCAGCTTAGGACGGATCCCAACCAGGGGGAACACTGAAGCTTTCTTT. Protein sequence: CASSLGRIPTRGNTEAFF.

This sequence joins TRBV7-2 and TRBJ2-2; D is ambiguous. CDR1 and CDR2 from the germline V gene are SGHTA and FQGNSA. CDR3 length equals 13 residues. Trimming shortened V by 5 bases and J by 4 bases, and 8 bases separated the two germline ends. The CDR3 here is CASSRSLTGELFF. The CDR3 region has the DNA TGTGCCAGCAGCCGGAGCCTCACCGGGGAGCTGTTTTTT.

This clonotype ranks as medium-sized. The gene calls are TRBV29-1 and TRBJ2-7; D possibly matches TRBD1 or TRBD2 (6 bases each). Between the trimmed V and J ends, which lost 7 bases and 0 bases, there was a span of 19 bases. This CDR3 is 15 amino acids long. Germline loops: CDR1 SQVTM, CDR2 ANQGSEA. For the CDR3, the DNA is TGCAGCGCGGGGGCTAGCTTGAGTAGCTCCTACGAGCAGTACTTC. As protein: CSAGASLSSSYEQYF.

This clonotype came up many times. The chain is built from TRBV4-1 and TRBJ2-1; TRBD1 matches at 8 bases. J was trimmed by 0 bases and V by 5 bases; bases with no gene match: 6. This CDR3 has 16 residues. The V gene's germline CDR1 is MGHRA and CDR2 YSYEKL. Written as DNA, the CDR3 is TGCGCCAGCAGCTCATGGACAGGGAGCTCCTACAATGAGCAGTTCTTC. It yields the protein CASSSWTGSSYNEQFF.

This clonotype has at least ten counts. The CDR3 loop reads CASSQGHPGQGVTDTQYF. DNA for the CDR3: TGCGCCAGCAGCCAAGGCCACCCGGGACAGGGTGTAACAGATACGCAGTATTTT. The V and J genes are TRBV4-3 and TRBJ2-3; 9 bases map to TRBD1. With V trimmed by 1 base and J by 3 bases, 11 bases remained unmatched. This CDR3 has 18 residues. The germline CDR1 and CDR2 sequences are LGHNA and YSLEER.

This clonotype has at least ten counts. The rearrangement joins TRBV3-1 to TRBJ2-1; tentatively, D is TRBD1 or TRBD2 (5 bases each). The CDR3 consists of 14 residues. CDR1 is LGHDT and CDR2 is YNNKEL in the germline V gene (reference sequence). Trimming took off 5 bases at V and 4 bases at J, with 12 bases between the two ends. The CDR3, as DNA: TGTGCCAGCAGCTCCCCGGGGCTGTACAATGAGCAGTTCTTC. Its translation is CASSSPGLYNEQFF.

The sample holds many counts of this clonotype. V is TRBV29-1 and J is TRBJ2-7; D gene ambiguous. Looked up from germline, CDR1 is SQVTM and CDR2 is ANQGSEA. Trimming stripped 4 bases from V and 2 bases from J, with 15 bases between. The CDR3 has 14 residues. For the CDR3, the DNA is TGCAGCGTTGGGAAGCAGCGAGGCACCTACGAGCAGTACTTC. This gives the protein CSVGKQRGTYEQYF.

This clonotype appeared many times. The V and J genes are TRBV25-1 and TRBJ2-4; 7 nucleotides match TRBD1. This CDR3 has 17 amino acids. CDR1 and CDR2 (germline): MGHDK, SYGVNS. J lost 0 bases, V lost 2 bases, and 7 bases had no gene match. CDR3 protein: CASSEKGDRLAKNIQYF. CDR3 coding DNA: TGTGCCAGCAGTGAAAAAGGGGACAGACTAGCCAAAAACATTCAGTACTTC.